The 31 T cell receptor beta chains below all came from one sample that was sequenced in a study of metastatic and nonmetastatic thyroid tumors. Ahead of thyroid surgery, no patient had received treatment of any kind. MiXCR reprocessed the PCR reads for TCRdb. Found here are 60,000 to 75,000 clones, 4% to 4.5% of them singletons; the top ten hold 20% to 25%. Sequencing input: blood. These receptors were taken from a female donor with papillary thyroid cancer or a benign thyroid nodule (not recorded which). Some clones in this sample may be carry-over from other donors' samples.

The sample holds many counts of this clone. The rearrangement joins TRBV2 to TRBJ2-7; 11 bases line up with TRBD2. The CDR3 covers 15 residues. The J segment lost 5 bases and the V segment lost 6 bases, leaving 9 bases of the junction unmatched. Per germline, CDR1 SNHLY and CDR2 FYNNEI. The CDR3 loop reads CASSTTSGISNEQYF. The CDR3 DNA reads TGTGCCAGCAGCACGACTAGCGGGATCTCAAACGAGCAGTACTTC.

This clone was found many times. V usage is TRBV11-2 and J usage is TRBJ2-3, with a tentative D call TRBD1 (6 bases). V gave up 0 bases and J gave up 5 bases, with 6 bases separating them. The CDR3 extends over 13 amino acids. Germline CDR1 and CDR2: SGHAT and FQNNGV. The CDR3 DNA follows: TGTGCCAGCAGCTTAGACAGGGGAGATACGCAGTATTTT. Its protein is CASSLDRGDTQYF.

There are many counts of this clone. The chain combines TRBV7-3 with TRBJ2-1; no firm D call. The CDR3 covers 13 residues. V lost 1 base to trimming and J lost 5 bases, with 6 bases between them. In germline, CDR1 is SGHTA, CDR2 FQGTGA. CDR3 in amino acids: CASSLSQNNEQFF. The CDR3 DNA sequence: TGTGCCAGCAGCTTAAGCCAGAACAATGAGCAGTTCTTC.

The rearrangement uses TRBV6-1 and TRBJ2-3, with TRBD1 as a possible D gene (6 bases). The CDR3 runs 15 residues. V was clipped by 7 bases and J by 9 bases, with 23 bases between them. The V gene's germline CDR1 is MNHNS and CDR2 SASEGT. The CDR3 sequence: CASISGTLGTGTQYF. DNA for the CDR3: TGTGCCAGCATCTCCGGGACATTAGGCACAGGAACGCAGTATTTT.

Note on this clone: The junction does not match germline at one end; this may be a read error. CDR3 in DNA: TGTTCCAGCATCACACAGGGTTTCGAGCAGTACTTC. This encodes CSSITQGFEQYF. The chain is built from TRBV12-3 or TRBV12-4 and TRBJ2-7; maybe TRBD1 (6 bases). The CDR3 contains 12 residues.

This clone was counted ten times or more. The CDR3 here is CASSFARGVDPQHF. Written as DNA, the CDR3 is TGTGCCAGCAGCTTTGCGCGGGGGGTTGACCCCCAGCATTTT. This sequence joins TRBV7-8 and TRBJ1-5; a possible D gene is TRBD1 (5 bases). CDR1 and CDR2 from the germline V gene are SGHVS and FQNEAQ. V was cut by 3 bases and J by 10 bases, with 16 bases left in between. The CDR3 spans 14 residues.

This clone was detected ten times or more. V usage is TRBV11-3 and J usage is TRBJ2-1; 7 bases map to TRBD2. V dropped 5 bases and J dropped 7; count of bases not matched to a gene: 8. Germline values: CDR1 SGHNT, CDR2 YENEEA. The CDR3 has 14 amino acids. The CDR3 here is CASSLPLAVNEQFF. The CDR3 region has the DNA TGTGCCAGCAGCCTCCCCCTAGCGGTGAATGAGCAGTTCTTC.

This clone was seen at least ten times. J is TRBJ1-5 and V is TRBV28; D not resolved. CDR1 and CDR2 (germline): MDHEN, SYDVKM. Trimming removed 7 bases from V and 4 bases from J, with 8 bases in between. The CDR3 loop spans 12 amino acids. This CDR3 is CASNLENQPQHF. CDR3 DNA sequence: TGTGCCAGCAATCTCGAGAATCAGCCCCAGCATTTT.

This chain links TRBV7-9 with TRBJ1-1; D is uncertain. Germline values: CDR1 SEHNR, CDR2 FQNEAQ (reference sequence). V was clipped by 3 bases and J by 1 base, with 6 bases between them. The CDR3 covers 13 residues. CDR3 region: CASSLAGNTEAFF. CDR3 nucleotides: TGTGCCAGCAGCTTGGCAGGGAACACTGAAGCTTTCTTT.

The rearrangement links TRBV6-2 or TRBV6-3 to TRBJ2-3; D is possibly TRBD2 (6 bases). The CDR3 spans 13 residues. In germline, CDR1 is MNHEY, CDR2 SVGEGT. V lost 5 bases and J 4 bases, leaving 10 bases between the germline ends. For the CDR3, the DNA is TGTGCCAGCAGTGACGGGGAGGCAGATACGCAGTATTTT. Amino acid sequence: CASSDGEADTQYF.

This clone was observed many times. As DNA, the CDR3 is TGCAGTGCTAGAGATCGGAGAATATTAGAGACCCAGTACTTC. Its protein is CSARDRRILETQYF. The gene calls are TRBV20-1 and TRBJ2-5; no firm D call. This CDR3 region has 14 residues. V was shortened by 0 bases and J by 4 bases, with 12 bases between the two germline ends. CDR1 DFQATT and CDR2 SNEGSKA come from the germline V gene (reference sequence).

The table lists this clone with many counts. The chain has TRBV6-5 and TRBJ1-2; D gene ambiguous. Per the germline V gene, CDR1 is MNHEY and CDR2 is SVGAGI. V lost 0 bases and J 3 bases, leaving 8 bases between the germline ends. The CDR3 has 14 residues. CDR3 amino acids: CASSYSGSHYGYTF. In DNA form, the CDR3 reads TGTGCCAGCAGTTACTCAGGGTCCCACTATGGCTACACCTTC.

This clone was found a few times. The chain combines TRBV6-2 or TRBV6-3 with TRBJ1-1; 8 nucleotides match TRBD1. CDR1 and CDR2 (germline): MNHEY, SVGEGT. The CDR3 length is 13 residues. Trimming at V came to 6 bases and at J to 0 bases, leaving 0 bases not matched to a gene. CDR3 loop: CASSRGLNTEAFF. The CDR3 DNA sequence: TGTGCCAGCAGCAGGGGGCTGAACACTGAAGCTTTCTTT.

This clone has more than one count but fewer than ten. The chain combines TRBV5-1 with TRBJ2-3; the match to TRBD2 covers 7 bases. V lost 0 bases to trimming and J lost 6 bases; unmatched junction nucleotides: 7. This CDR3 has 15 amino acids. Germline-derived CDR1 and CDR2 are SGHRS and YFSETQ. Here the CDR3 reads CASSLVRDYRDTQYF. The CDR3, as DNA: TGCGCCAGCAGCTTGGTCCGGGACTACAGGGATACGCAGTATTTT.

This clone was observed a handful of times. The gene calls are TRBV5-6 and TRBJ2-7; perhaps TRBD2 as D (6 bases). Germline CDR1 reads SGHDT; CDR2 reads YYEEEE. There are 15 residues in the CDR3. V dropped 1 base and J dropped 2 bases, with 13 bases sitting between them. CDR3 DNA sequence: TGTGCCAGCAGCTTGTCGGGACTGGGAGCCTACGAGCAGTACTTC. This sequence encodes CASSLSGLGAYEQYF.

Worth noting for this clone: With a much larger clone just one base away, this may be a read error. The chain uses TRBV5-6 and TRBJ1-6, with TRBD1 as a possible D gene (6 bases). V was clipped by 5 bases and J by 10 bases, with 16 bases between them. CDR1 is SGHDT and CDR2 is YYEEEE in the germline V gene. The CDR3 runs to 14 residues. CDR3 sequence: CASRLQGVGSPLHF. For the CDR3, the DNA is TGTGCCAGCAGATTACAGGGAGTAGGATCACCCCTCCACTTT.

This clone appeared many times. This rearrangement joins TRBV11-2 to TRBJ2-3; 13 bases fit TRBD2. The CDR3 totals 15 residues. The V gene end was trimmed by 7 bases and the J gene end by 5 bases; junction bases not matched to a gene: 6. Looked up from germline, CDR1 is SGHAT and CDR2 is FQNNGV. As DNA, the CDR3 is TGTGCCAGCACGAGACGACTAGCGGGAGGAGATACGCAGTATTTT. The encoded protein is CASTRRLAGGDTQYF.

In this sample, this clone turned up many times. The chain has TRBV11-3 and TRBJ2-5, with D maybe TRBD2 (5 bases). This CDR3 spans 14 amino acids. The V and J ends lost 4 bases and 4 bases respectively, with 13 bases between them. The germline V gene has CDR1 SGHNT and CDR2 YENEEA. CDR3 protein: CASSSRTHGETQYF. CDR3 bases: TGTGCCAGCAGCTCGCGGACTCATGGAGAGACCCAGTACTTC.

This clone was seen at least ten times. The chain links TRBV2 to TRBJ2-6; D is undetermined. The CDR3 contains 16 residues. V was shortened by 1 base and J by 2 bases, with 9 bases between the two germline ends. Germline values: CDR1 SNHLY, CDR2 FYNNEI. CDR3 coding DNA: TGTGCCAGCAGTGAAGGGAGCATCCCTGGGGCCAACGTCCTGACTTTC. It specifies CASSEGSIPGANVLTF.

This clone was seen a handful of times. This sequence may be a read error, since a much larger clone differs from it by one base. The chain carries TRBV9 and TRBJ2-3; the D is unclear. CDR1 and CDR2 from the germline V gene are SGDLS and YYNGEE. This CDR3 is built from 14 residues. CDR3 bases: TGTGCCAGCAGCGTCGGGCAGAGCACATATACGCAGTATTTT. Encoded protein: CASSVGQSTYTQYF. Drawing the rest from reference TRBV9 and TRBJ2-3, the complete variable domain is DSGVTQTPKHLITATGQRVTLRCSPRSGDLSVYWYQQSLDQGLQFLIQYYNGEERAKGNILERFSAQQFPDLHSELNLSSLELGDSALYFCASSVGQSTYTQYFGPGTRLTVL.

This clone was seen many times. The chain employs TRBV10-2 and TRBJ2-5; D is unresolved. V dropped 3 bases and J dropped 5 bases, with 10 bases sitting between them. The CDR3 extends over 13 amino acids. The germline gives CDR1 WSHSY, CDR2 SAAADI. The CDR3 DNA reads TGCGCCAGCAGTGATGCGACACGGGAGACCCAGTACTTC. This codes for CASSDATRETQYF.

There are many counts of this clone. The CDR3, as DNA: TGTGCCAGCAGGCCCGGACTGCAGACCGGGGAGCTGTTTTTT. Protein: CASRPGLQTGELFF. This chain links TRBV6-1 with TRBJ2-2, with D possibly matching TRBD2 (5 bases). Per the germline V gene, CDR1 is MNHNS and CDR2 is SASEGT. The V gene lost 6 bases and the J gene lost 5 bases, with 13 bases spanning the gap. The CDR3 consists of 14 residues.

There are many counts of this clone. Other nucleotide sequences in the sample specify the same CDR3. The chain employs TRBV7-9 and TRBJ1-4; D perhaps matches TRBD1 (6 bases). The CDR3 consists of 15 residues. In germline, CDR1 is SEHNR, CDR2 FQNEAQ (reference sequence). The V end lost 5 bases, the J end lost 4 bases, and 14 bases lay between the germline ends. In DNA, the CDR3 is TGTGCCAGCAGCCCCGGGGGGGGCAGTAATGAAAAACTGTTTTTT. Translated, it gives CASSPGGGSNEKLFF.

This clone has at least ten counts. The chain combines TRBV2 with TRBJ2-4; a possible D gene is TRBD1 (7 bases). This CDR3 region has 16 residues. V lost 8 bases, J lost 0 bases, and 17 bases lay in between. The germline V gene has CDR1 SNHLY and CDR2 FYNNEI. The CDR3 DNA follows: TGTGCCAGCGCAGGGGGGACCCCTGGAGCCAAAAACATTCAGTACTTC. As protein: CASAGGTPGAKNIQYF.

The table lists this clone with a few counts. The V call is TRBV11-2, the J call TRBJ2-7; TRBD2 matches 8 bases. The CDR3 covers 16 residues. Trimming removed 3 bases from V and 2 bases from J; junction bases left unmatched: 9. Germline-derived CDR1 and CDR2 are SGHAT and FQNNGV. The chain's CDR3 is CASSFTIAGTTYEQYF. As DNA, the CDR3 is TGTGCCAGCAGCTTCACCATAGCGGGAACTACCTACGAGCAGTACTTC.

This clone was counted ten times or more. J is TRBJ2-2 and V is TRBV10-3; perhaps TRBD1 as D (6 bases). This CDR3 is 13 amino acids long. Trimming took 6 bases from V and 6 from J, leaving 11 bases between them. CDR1 ENHRY and CDR2 SYGVKD come from the germline V gene. CDR3 nucleotide sequence: TGTGCCATCAGACCTACAGGGTCCGGGGAGCTGTTTTTT. Protein sequence: CAIRPTGSGELFF.

This clone came up many times. V and J are TRBV2 and TRBJ1-5, with 7 bases identical to TRBD1. Germline V CDR1 and CDR2: SNHLY, FYNNEI. With V trimmed by 6 bases and J by 0 bases, 5 bases remained unmatched. The CDR3 is 15 amino acids. This chain's CDR3 is CASRGQVNSNQPQHF. The DNA for the CDR3 is TGTGCCAGCAGAGGACAGGTAAATAGCAATCAGCCCCAGCATTTT. Looking up the rest from reference TRBV2 and TRBJ1-5 gives the full variable domain: EPEVTQTPSHQVTQMGQEVILRCVPISNHLYFYWYRQILGQKVEFLVSFYNNEISEKSEIFDDQFSVERPDGSNFTLKIRSTKLEDSAMYFCASRGQVNSNQPQHFGDGTRLSIL.

This clone was seen repeatedly, ten times or more. The chain carries TRBV20-1 and TRBJ1-6, with a weak D call TRBD1 (6 bases). CDR1 and CDR2 (germline): DFQATT, SNEGSKA (reference sequence). Trimming removed 7 bases from V and 5 bases from J, with 21 bases in between. The CDR3 loop spans 16 amino acids. CDR3 region: CSDSPLTGYDNSPLHF. For the CDR3, the DNA is TGCAGTGATTCTCCCCTAACAGGGTATGATAATTCACCCCTCCACTTT.

This clone was seen ten or more times. This chain uses TRBV5-6 with TRBJ2-6; D is unclear. From germline, CDR1 is SGHDT and CDR2 YYEEEE. The germline V and J ends were trimmed by 4 bases and 1 base, with 18 bases remaining between them. CDR3 length: 18 residues. The CDR3 reads CASSLYTYYQSGANVLTF. The CDR3 region has the DNA TGTGCCAGCAGCCTATACACCTACTACCAATCTGGGGCCAACGTCCTGACTTTC.

In this sample, this clone turned up many times. The chain has TRBV24-1 and TRBJ1-6; no reliable D call. The CDR3 runs to 14 residues. CDR1 KGHDR and CDR2 SFDVKD come from the germline V gene. The V and J ends lost 8 bases and 5 bases respectively, with 12 bases between them. CDR3 coding DNA: TGTGCCACCACCCGGGGATTGCATAATTCACCCCTCCACTTT. This gives the protein CATTRGLHNSPLHF.

Ten or more counts support this clone. This chain joins TRBV2 and TRBJ2-3; D is undetermined. Germline CDR1 is SNHLY and CDR2 is FYNNEI. Trimming cost V 2 bases and J 6 bases, with 6 bases left between them. This CDR3 has 12 amino acids. CDR3: CASSESGDTQYF. The DNA for the CDR3 is TGTGCCAGCAGTGAAAGTGGGGATACGCAGTATTTT.